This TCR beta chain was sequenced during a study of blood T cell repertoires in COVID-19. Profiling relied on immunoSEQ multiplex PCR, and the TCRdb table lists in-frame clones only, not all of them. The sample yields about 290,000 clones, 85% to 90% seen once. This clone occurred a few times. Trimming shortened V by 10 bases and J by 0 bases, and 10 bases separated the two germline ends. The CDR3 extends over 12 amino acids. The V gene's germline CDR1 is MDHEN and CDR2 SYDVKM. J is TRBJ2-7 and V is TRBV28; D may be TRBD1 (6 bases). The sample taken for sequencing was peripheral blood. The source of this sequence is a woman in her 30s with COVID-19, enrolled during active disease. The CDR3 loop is CAIGQSSYEQYF. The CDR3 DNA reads TGTGCCATAGGACAGAGCTCCTACGAGCAGTACTTC.